Included here is one T cell receptor (beta chain) sequence, with context. Making TCR cDNA involved 5'RACE template switching, which added UMIs and a universal primer site. Each CDR3 protein gets one entry after TCRdb re-called the 5' RACE reads with MiXCR. The sample contains under 600,000 distinct CDR3 sequences, about 13% of which appear only once. Trimming cost V 0 bases and J 5 bases; bases outside gene matches: 9. The CDR3 runs 17 residues. Germline CDR1 reads SGHTA; CDR2 reads FQGNSA. This sample stems from a study of T cells after yellow fever vaccination. The chain employs TRBV7-2 and TRBJ2-3, with 9 nucleotides matching TRBD2. The specimen was PBMCs, collected on the day of the yellow fever booster vaccination. This clonotype was obtained from a man in his thirties or forties who received the YFV17D yellow fever vaccine. CDR3 sequence reads: CASSLAAGGRWGDTQYF. The CDR3 bases are TGTGCCAGCAGCTTAGCGGCGGGAGGGCGGTGGGGAGATACGCAGTATTTT.